This is a list of T cell receptor beta chains from one sample in a study of shared clonotypes between healthy human individuals. Assay used: immunoSEQ multiplex PCR; TCRdb lists only in-frame clones, some missing. The sample holds about 2 million clones, about 95% seen once. The specimen was naive CD8+ T cells sorted from blood. The receptors originated from a young man in good health. Both conserved end residues are part of each CDR3.

cdr3_length v_call cdr3_aa
15 TRBV4-3 CASSQVGAGGYEQYF
15 TRBV7-9 CASSLSTGTTYEQYF
18 TRBV4-1 CASSQSGGVYSYNSPLHF
16 TRBV28 CASSLISPASTYEQYF
14 TRBV28 CASTATSEQETQYF
15 TRBV7-9 CASSLAGPRNTEAFF
17 TRBV19 CASSPFSGRRGTGELFF
18 TRBV11-2 CASSDPPGQGAGLDIQYF
14 TRBV28 CASSPSEGLSPLHF
13 TRBV5-1 CASRGPGDTEAFF
13 TRBV28 CASRWTDAYEQYF
14 TRBV5-4 CASIPPGGNTEAFF
21 TRBV4-3 CASSQDPVSLAGLSNTGELFF
12 TRBV19 CASSQSYNEQFF
14 TRBV9 CASSVDGGQETQYF
14 TRBV6-5 CASSSTGGPYEQYF
15 TRBV5-4 CASSFRDLPYNEQFF
13 TRBV19 CASGQAANTEAFF
13 TRBV6-1 CASSVAYSYEQYF
13 TRBV28 CASSEIEENGYTF
15 TRBV7-2 CASSAGGYSNQPQHF
14 TRBV7-9 CASSPTDSLVGYTF
14 TRBV29-1 CSVGAASIFNEQFF
15 TRBV4-3 CASSLDTGRDQPQHF
15 TRBV2 CASSGGAPNTGELFF
14 TRBV4-1 CASSQNLPYNEQFF
14 TRBV27 CASSLQGAGYEQYF
14 TRBV30 CAWSYGGGTDTQYF
14 TRBV4-1 CASSQEGSNEKLFF
16 TRBV5-4 CASSLGGTANTGELFF
12 TRBV29-1 CSGTGASGELFF
17 TRBV10-3 CAISDGHGGTSTDTQYF
15 TRBV9 CASSAGSPGVTEAFF
13 TRBV7-6 CASSLSEVQPQHF
15 TRBV19 CASSIVPERGTEAFF
15 TRBV7-3 CASSLTAGSTDTQYF
12 TRBV5-6 CASSLGDTEAFF
15 TRBV9 CASSVGGTRAYEQYF
17 TRBV7-3 CASSRRTQGAGQETQYF
15 TRBV2 CASSEGQGVGQPQHF
16 TRBV2 CASSEGPSGSSYEQYF
13 TRBV19 CASSIGTDYEQYF
15 TRBV27 CASSLSPAHSYEQYF
15 TRBV19 CASSPLWGEGYEQYF
16 TRBV7-9 CASSRYEAETNEKLFF
14 TRBV27 CASSFGEGWDGYTF
13 TRBV2 CASSSSEADTQYF
15 TRBV7-9 CASSPGLASTDTQYF
13 TRBV7-8 CASPGGTYNEQFF
16 TRBV21-1 CASSKALGGSGEKLFF
13 TRBV7-9 CACGLAGVDEQYF
12 TRBV10-2 CASSESTYEQYF